The rows below give T cell receptor beta chains drawn from one sample of a study of T cell changes during pregnancy in multiple sclerosis. Using immunoSEQ multiplex PCR, the repertoire was profiled, and TCRdb retains in-frame clones only, with some absent. The sample lists fewer than 70,000 clones, approximately 91% occurring once. Sequenced material: peripheral blood, taken in the third trimester of pregnancy. The receptor set was obtained from a female donor with multiple sclerosis, enrolled in a pregnancy study. CDR3s leave out the opening cysteine and the closing phenylalanine or tryptophan. D genes are given only for firm matches.

J gene	D gene	V gene	CDR3 protein
TRBJ1-2	-	TRBV7-9	ASSLQGYGYT
TRBJ1-2	TRBD1	TRBV7-9	ASSLAPGQNYGYT
TRBJ1-4	-	TRBV5-6	ASNRDNEKLF
TRBJ2-2	-	TRBV7-2	ASSLFRVYGGELF
TRBJ1-5	-	TRBV15	ATSRDSSNQPQH
TRBJ2-7	TRBD1	TRBV4-1	ASSQPGQSYEQY
TRBJ1-2	-	TRBV4-1	ASSGSGYGYT
TRBJ1-2	TRBD1	TRBV5-1	ASSLSGTGNGYT
TRBJ2-7	-	TRBV21-1	ASSKGRGRTSYEQY
TRBJ1-5	TRBD1	TRBV28	ASSPHTGGNQPQH
TRBJ1-1	-	TRBV11-2	ASSLTWTGGYTEAF
TRBJ1-4	-	TRBV27	ASSLGAGLNEKLF
TRBJ1-6	-	TRBV28	ASSPTYRNSPLH
TRBJ1-1	TRBD1	TRBV6-5	ASSLYRGLNTEAF
TRBJ2-2	-	TRBV5-4	ASRQGGSGELF
TRBJ2-2	-	TRBV9	ASSLTSGTGELF
TRBJ2-3	TRBD2	TRBV7-8	ASSLVDGGGAADTQY
TRBJ2-4	TRBD2	TRBV4-1	ASSQVAGGPLNIQY
TRBJ1-4	-	TRBV15	ATSRPGGGELF
TRBJ2-7	TRBD1	TRBV6-5	ASSRQGAVYEQY
TRBJ1-2	TRBD1	TRBV28	ASSFTGQGAGYT
TRBJ2-1	TRBD2	TRBV4-1	ASSQVKTSGGSNEQF
TRBJ1-4	TRBD1	TRBV9	ASSPQGVGTNEKLF
TRBJ1-2	TRBD1	TRBV29-1	SVDQGAGGYT
TRBJ1-2	-	TRBV27	ASSINKTGWRRYGYT
TRBJ1-6	TRBD1	TRBV19	ASSIARTGIHNSPLH
TRBJ2-1	-	TRBV9	ASSPGPYNEQF
TRBJ1-6	TRBD1	TRBV19	ASSKLPGQGSSPLH
TRBJ2-7	TRBD1	TRBV18	ASSPLVWQQGYYEQY
TRBJ2-3	TRBD2	TRBV19	ASSTPRGSTDTQY
TRBJ1-6	-	TRBV30	AWSDTGLNSPLH
TRBJ2-1	-	TRBV6-6	ASSYIVNEQF
TRBJ2-2	-	TRBV11-2	ASSVQVTRLTGELF
TRBJ2-2	TRBD2	TRBV27	ASRTPGTKDTGELF
TRBJ1-1	-	TRBV19	ASSMSGGGLGTEAF
TRBJ2-3	-	TRBV6-5	ASRAPGTDTQY
TRBJ2-4	-	TRBV11-1	ASSLIGTSRENIQY
TRBJ1-6	TRBD1	TRBV2	ASSLTGDVSLYNSPLH
TRBJ1-1	-	TRBV27	ASSFSRGGTEAF
TRBJ2-7	-	TRBV20-1	SGQQNYEQY
TRBJ2-7	-	TRBV29-1	SARGYSYEQY